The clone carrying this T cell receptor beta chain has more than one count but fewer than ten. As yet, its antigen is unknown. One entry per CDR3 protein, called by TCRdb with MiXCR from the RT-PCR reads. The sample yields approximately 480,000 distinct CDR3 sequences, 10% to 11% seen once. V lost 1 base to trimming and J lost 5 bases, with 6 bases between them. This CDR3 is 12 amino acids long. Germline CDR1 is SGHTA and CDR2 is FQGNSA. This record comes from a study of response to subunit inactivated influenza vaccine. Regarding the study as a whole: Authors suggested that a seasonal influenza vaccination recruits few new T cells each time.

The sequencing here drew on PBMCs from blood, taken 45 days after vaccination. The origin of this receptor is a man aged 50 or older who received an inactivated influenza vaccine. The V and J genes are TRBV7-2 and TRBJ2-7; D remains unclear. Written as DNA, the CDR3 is TGTGCCAGCAGCTTAGTTTTCCACGAGCAGTACTTC. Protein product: CASSLVFHEQYF. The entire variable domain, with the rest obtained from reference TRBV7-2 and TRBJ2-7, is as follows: GAGVSQSPSNKVTEKGKDVELRCDPISGHTALYWYRQSLGQGLEFLIYFQGNSAPDKSGLPSDRFSAERTGGSVSTLTIQRTQQEDSAVYLCASSLVFHEQYFGPGTRLTVT.